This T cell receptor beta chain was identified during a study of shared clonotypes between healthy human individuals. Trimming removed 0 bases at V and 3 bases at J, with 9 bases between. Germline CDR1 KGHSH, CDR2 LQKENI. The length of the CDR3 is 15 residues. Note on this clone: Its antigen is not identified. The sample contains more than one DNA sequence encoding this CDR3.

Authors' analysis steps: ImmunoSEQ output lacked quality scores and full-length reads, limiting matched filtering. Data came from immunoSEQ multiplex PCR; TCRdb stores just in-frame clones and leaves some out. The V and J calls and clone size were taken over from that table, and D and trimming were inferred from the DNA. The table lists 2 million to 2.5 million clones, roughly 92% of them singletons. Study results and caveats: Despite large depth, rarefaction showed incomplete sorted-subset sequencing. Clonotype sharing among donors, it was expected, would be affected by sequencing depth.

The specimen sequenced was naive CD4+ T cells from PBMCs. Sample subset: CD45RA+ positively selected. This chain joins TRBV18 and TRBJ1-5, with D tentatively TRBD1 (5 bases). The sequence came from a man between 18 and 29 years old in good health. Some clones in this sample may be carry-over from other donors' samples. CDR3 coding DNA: TGTGCCAGCTCACCACCCGGGGGTGCCAATCAGCCCCAGCATTTT. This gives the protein CASSPPGGANQPQHF. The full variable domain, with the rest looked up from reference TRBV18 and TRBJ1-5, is NAGVMQNPRHLVRRRGQEARLRCSPMKGHSHVYWYRQLPEEGLKFMVYLQKENIIDESGMPKERFSAEFPKEGPSILRIQQVVRGDSAAYFCASSPPGGANQPQHFGDGTRLSIL.